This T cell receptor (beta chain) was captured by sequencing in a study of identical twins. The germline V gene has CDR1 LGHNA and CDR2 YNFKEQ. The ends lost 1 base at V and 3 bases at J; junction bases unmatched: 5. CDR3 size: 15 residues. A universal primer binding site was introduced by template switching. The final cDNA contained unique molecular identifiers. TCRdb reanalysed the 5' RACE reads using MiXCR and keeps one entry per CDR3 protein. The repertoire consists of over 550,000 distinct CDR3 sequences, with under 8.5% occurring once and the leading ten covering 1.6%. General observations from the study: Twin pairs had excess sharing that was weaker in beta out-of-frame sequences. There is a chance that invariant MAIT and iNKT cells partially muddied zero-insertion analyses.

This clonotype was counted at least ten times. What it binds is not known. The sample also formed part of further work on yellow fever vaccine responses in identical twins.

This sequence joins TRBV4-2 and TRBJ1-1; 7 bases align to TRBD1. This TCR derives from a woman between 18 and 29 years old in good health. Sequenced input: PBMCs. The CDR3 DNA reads TGTGCCAGCAGCCAAGTTTCGGGACAGTACACTGAAGCTTTCTTT. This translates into CASSQVSGQYTEAFF.